Following are 17 T cell receptor beta chains from one sample sequenced in a study of molecular identifiers for immune sequencing clone quantification. One entry per CDR3 protein results from TCRdb running MiXCR on the PCR reads. This table has about 640,000 distinct CDR3 sequences, just under 20% appearing once. Sequenced material: naive CD8+ T cells from blood, with Jurkat cell RNA spiked in. Stated subset: FACS-sorted CD8+CD4-CCR7+CD45RA+ naive T cells. The receptor source for this set is a human donor in good health. Some libraries in this study had Jurkat cell RNA spiked in.

This sequence joins TRBV14 and TRBJ1-2; 7 bases are a match to TRBD1. Germline CDR1 is SGHDN and CDR2 is FVKESK. CDR3 length equals 16 residues. The V segment lost 0 bases and the J segment 4 bases; nucleotides outside the gene matches: 8. The CDR3 protein is CASSQDYRDRLYGYTF. DNA for the CDR3: TGTGCCAGCAGCCAAGATTACAGGGACAGACTCTATGGCTACACCTTC.

The table lists this clonotype with many counts. The DNA for the CDR3 is TGTGCCAGCAGCTTAGCTTCAGGACTAGCGCTAACCTACAATGAGCAGTTCTTC. It codes for CASSLASGLALTYNEQFF. This chain connects TRBV7-2 to TRBJ2-1; 9 positions match TRBD2. V gave up 0 bases and J gave up 2 bases; unmatched junction bases: 8. The CDR3 consists of 18 residues. From germline, CDR1 is SGHTA and CDR2 FQGNSA.

This clonotype was detected a few times. This sequence joins TRBV12-3 or TRBV12-4 and TRBJ2-1; D might be TRBD2 (5 bases). Trimming removed 7 bases at V and 5 bases at J, with 15 bases between. This CDR3 has 14 residues. DNA of the CDR3: TGTGCCAGCACCTTGCACGGACTCAACAATGAGCAGTTCTTC. It codes for CASTLHGLNNEQFF.

Only a few counts were recorded for this clonotype. The genes are TRBV4-3 and TRBJ2-2; D is perhaps TRBD2 (5 bases). The germline CDR1 and CDR2 sequences are LGHNA and YSLEER. CDR3 length: 15 amino acids. V lost 1 base and J lost 4, with 10 bases in between. The CDR3: CASSQVLGATGELFF. The CDR3 coding sequence is TGCGCCAGCAGCCAAGTTTTGGGAGCCACCGGGGAGCTGTTTTTT.

This clonotype was picked up a small number of times. The chain links TRBV6-2 or TRBV6-3 to TRBJ2-5; 8 bases match TRBD2. CDR1 is MNHEY and CDR2 is SVGEGT in the germline V gene. Germline trimming cut 8 bases from V and 2 bases from J; bases unmatched to any gene: 13. This CDR3 has 16 residues. The DNA for the CDR3 is TGTGCCAGCGGGACTCCGGGACTAGTGAGACAAGAGACCCAGTACTTC. Its translation: CASGTPGLVRQETQYF.

The table lists this clonotype with a few counts. A read error may be the cause here, since a much bigger clone is one base away. Given the absence of the conserved phenylalanine or tryptophan at the CDR3 end, a read error is likely. J is TRBJ1-1 and V is TRBV6-2 or TRBV6-3; possibly TRBD1 for D (5 bases). This CDR3 region has 14 residues. V was trimmed by 3 bases and J by 5 bases, leaving 13 bases between them. Germline loops: CDR1 MNHEY, CDR2 SVGEGT. The CDR3 loop is CASSYTDGGTEAFL. The CDR3 DNA sequence: TGTGCCAGCAGTTATACCGACGGGGGAACTGAAGCTTTCCTT.

A few counts support this clonotype. The chain links TRBV12-3 or TRBV12-4 to TRBJ2-3; a weak D match, TRBD1 (5 bases). The CDR3 totals 14 residues. Between the trimmed V and J ends, which lost 5 bases and 0 bases, there was a span of 9 bases. The chain's CDR3 is CASSPDRSTDTQYF. CDR3 nucleotides: TGTGCCAGCAGTCCTGACAGAAGCACAGATACGCAGTATTTT.

This clonotype showed up just a few times. A read error may explain this, as a much larger clone is one base away. The chain recombines TRBV13 with TRBJ2-3, with D unclear. V shed 5 bases and J shed 0 bases, with 6 bases lying between them. Germline CDR1 reads PRHDT; CDR2 reads FYEKMQ (reference sequence). This CDR3 region has 13 residues. CDR3 protein: CASSRPSTDTQYF. CDR3 nucleotide sequence: TGTGCCAGCAGCCGCCCTAGCACAGATACGCAGTATTTT.

This clonotype showed up just a few times. The chain uses TRBV9 and TRBJ2-3, with TRBD1 matching 7 bases. V lost 2 bases and J lost 6; bases outside the gene matches: 9. The length of the CDR3 is 15 residues. Germline CDR1 reads SGDLS; CDR2 reads YYNGEE. This CDR3 is CASSVQGVELDTQYF. The CDR3 DNA reads TGTGCCAGCAGCGTCCAGGGGGTAGAATTGGATACGCAGTATTTT.

This clonotype has at least ten counts. The chain employs TRBV6-5 and TRBJ1-1; weak D call: TRBD1 (6 bases). The CDR3 totals 14 residues. From germline, CDR1 is MNHEY and CDR2 SVGAGI. Trimming pared 2 bases from V and 4 bases from J, leaving 11 bases between. The CDR3 loop is CASSYGQGSTEAFF. The CDR3 DNA follows: TGTGCCAGCAGTTACGGCCAGGGGAGCACTGAAGCTTTCTTT.

This clonotype was observed many times. The V call is TRBV7-9, the J call TRBJ1-6; D possibly corresponds to TRBD1 (5 bases). Germline CDR1 and CDR2: SEHNR and FQNEAQ (reference sequence). V lost 6 bases to trimming and J lost 5 bases, with 11 bases between them. The CDR3 loop spans 14 amino acids. CDR3 sequence (DNA): TGTGCCAGCAGTTTGGGGCAGAATAATTCACCCCTCCACTTT. Its protein is CASSLGQNNSPLHF.

This clonotype showed up many times. The V gene is TRBV5-4, the J gene TRBJ2-5; D gene unclear. The germline V and J ends were trimmed by 1 base and 1 base, with 2 bases remaining between them. Germline V gene lookup returns CDR1 SGHNT and CDR2 YYREEE (reference sequence). The CDR3 sequence is 12 residues long. CDR3 sequence: CASSLPQETQYF. As DNA, the CDR3 is TGTGCCAGCAGCTTGCCCCAAGAGACCCAGTACTTC.

Details on this clonotype: It may be a read error: a sequence one base away is much more abundant. The V call is TRBV14, the J call TRBJ2-5, with no clear D. This CDR3 region has 13 residues. The V gene's germline CDR1 is SGHDN and CDR2 FVKESK. Here the CDR3 reads CASSHSGVETHYF. In DNA, the CDR3 is TGTGCCAGCAGCCACAGTGGGGTTGAGACCCATTACTTC.

This clonotype was found many times. The chain couples TRBV9 to TRBJ2-3, with 7 bases lining up with TRBD2. The germline gives CDR1 SGDLS, CDR2 YYNGEE. V gave up 3 bases and J gave up 2 bases; unmatched junction bases: 3. The CDR3 runs to 14 residues. CDR3 nucleotide sequence: TGTGCCAGCAGCGGGGGACTACCCACAGATACGCAGTATTTT. Residues: CASSGGLPTDTQYF.

This clonotype was counted many times. The chain links TRBV6-5 to TRBJ1-1, with D perhaps TRBD1 (6 bases). Germline CDR1 reads MNHEY; CDR2 reads SVGAGI. CDR3 length equals 14 residues. The ends were cut back, 0 bases at V and 6 bases at J, with 11 bases in the middle. For the CDR3, the DNA is TGTGCCAGCAGTTACTCCCAGGGGTCCCCTGAAGCTTTCTTT. Translated: CASSYSQGSPEAFF.

This clonotype was counted only a few times. The rearrangement uses TRBV29-1 and TRBJ2-7; the D is unclear. V lost 3 bases, J lost 5 bases, and 8 bases lay in between. CDR1 SQVTM and CDR2 ANQGSEA come from the germline V gene. The CDR3 is made up of 11 amino acids. The CDR3 spells CSVDVANEQYF. CDR3 sequence (DNA): TGCAGCGTTGATGTAGCTAACGAGCAGTACTTC.

The rearrangement uses TRBV5-6 and TRBJ2-2, with D unresolved. The germline V gene encodes CDR1 SGHDT and CDR2 YYEEEE. CDR3 length: 15 amino acids. Between the trimmed V and J ends, which lost 0 bases and 3 bases, there was a span of 9 bases. The CDR3 DNA follows: TGTGCCAGCAGCTTGGGCCTACAAGACACCGGGGAGCTGTTTTTT. Amino acid sequence: CASSLGLQDTGELFF.